This T cell receptor (beta chain) was recorded in a study of OX40 agonist ivuxolimab in advanced cancers. The wider study: Patients were over 65% male with ages roughly 20 to 85, mean about 54. Broader study findings: Clonal expansion in partial responders at 0.1-3.0 mg/kg ranked among the lowest. Clonal expansion by week 6 occurred in CD4+ and CD8+ blood T cells (at 0.1 to 3.0 mg/kg).

Patients were ruled out by autoimmune disease history or systemic immunosuppression. Clones were sequenced by immunoSEQ multiplex PCR, and TCRdb holds only the in-frame ones, with some missing. The sample records 35,000 to 55,000 clones, 87% being singletons. Points on this clone: Antigen unknown.

Trimming left V 6 bases short and J 1 base short, with 9 bases between. The CDR3 loop spans 14 amino acids. Germline CDR1 KGHSH, CDR2 LQKENI. This clonotype was sampled from an adult with an advanced solid tumor such as melanoma, head and neck, liver or kidney cancer. This specimen was CD4+ or CD8+ T cells sorted from blood, taken in a trial of the OX40 agonist ivuxolimab. This chain links TRBV18 with TRBJ2-2; D ambiguous. Written as DNA, the CDR3 is TGTGCCAGCTCTCTAACAATGAACACCGGGGAGCTGTTTTTT. It encodes CASSLTMNTGELFF.